These 21 T cell receptor beta chains originate from one sample sequenced in a study of blood T cell repertoires in COVID-19. Assay: immunoSEQ multiplex PCR; the TCRdb copy retains only in-frame clones and omits some. The sample consists of over 200,000 clones, 92% of them appearing once. The sample was peripheral blood. These receptor sequences come from a man aged 60 to 69 with COVID-19, enrolled during active disease.

This clone was recorded once. Here the CDR3 reads CASRPSGGARDEQYF. The CDR3 nucleotides are TGTGCCAGCAGGCCCTCGGGGGGCGCCCGGGACGAGCAGTACTTC. The chain recombines TRBV27 with TRBJ2-7; TRBD2 is a possible D gene (7 bases). From germline, CDR1 is MNHEY and CDR2 SMNVEV (reference sequence). V was shortened by 6 bases and J by 5 bases, with 20 bases between the two germline ends. The CDR3 is 15 amino acids.

The chain joins TRBV4-3 to TRBJ1-1; tentatively, D is TRBD1 (6 bases). The CDR3 spans 16 residues. V shed 1 base and J shed 0 bases, with 12 bases lying between them. The germline gives CDR1 LGHNA, CDR2 YSLEER. CDR3 region: CASSQAPGVMNTEAFF. The CDR3 nucleotides read TGCGCCAGCAGCCAAGCCCCAGGGGTCATGAACACTGAAGCTTTCTTT.

V and J are TRBV3-1 (or the pseudogene TRBV3-2) and TRBJ2-3, with 8 bases aligning to TRBD2. Trimming at V came to 3 bases and at J to 2 bases, leaving 7 bases not matched to a gene. The CDR3 has 16 amino acids. Germline V gene lookup returns CDR1 LGHDT and CDR2 YNNKEL (reference sequence). Here the CDR3 DNA reads TGTGCCAGCAGCCATTCCGGGACTAGAACCACAGATACGCAGTATTTT. It translates to CASSHSGTRTTDTQYF.

This rearrangement joins TRBV6-1 to TRBJ2-1; TRBD1 might be the D (6 bases). The CDR3 consists of 14 residues. V lost 2 bases to trimming and J lost 7 bases, with 12 bases between them. The germline gives CDR1 MNHNS, CDR2 SASEGT. DNA of the CDR3: TGTGCCAGCAGTGAACTTGGGGGCTGGAATGAGCAGTTCTTC. It is translated as CASSELGGWNEQFF.

This rearrangement joins TRBV6-5 to TRBJ1-1; tentative D call: TRBD1 (6 bases). Looked up from germline, CDR1 is MNHEY and CDR2 is SVGAGI. Trimming took 8 bases from V and 4 from J, leaving 17 bases between them. The CDR3 extends over 14 amino acids. For the CDR3, the DNA is TGTGCCAGCCTGAGGGGGGGCAGGGGCACTGAAGCTTTCTTT. It codes for CASLRGGRGTEAFF.

The V gene is TRBV5-4, the J gene TRBJ2-1; the D is unclear. This CDR3 region has 16 residues. V dropped 6 bases and J dropped 7 bases, with 23 bases sitting between them. Per germline, CDR1 SGHNT and CDR2 YYREEE (reference sequence). As DNA, the CDR3 is TGTGCCAGCACCTGGATACCGGGTAGCAATGGGAATGAGCAGTTCTTC. Translation gives CASTWIPGSNGNEQFF.

As regards this clone: One end of the junction fails to match germline, which may point to a read error. This chain links TRBV7-7 with TRBJ2-1, with 8 bases that match TRBD2. The CDR3 is made up of 16 amino acids. Germline CDR1 and CDR2: SSHAT and FNYEAQ (reference sequence). In DNA, the CDR3 is TGTGCTAGCAGCTCCGCAGCGGGAGTATCCTACAATGAGCAGTTCTTC. Protein: CASSSAAGVSYNEQFF. Drawing the rest from reference TRBV7-7 and TRBJ2-1, the complete variable domain is GAGVSQSPRYKVTKRGQDVTLRCDPISSHATLYWYQQALGQGPEFLTYFNYEAQPDKSGLPSDRFSAERPEGSISTLTIQRTEQRDSAMYRCASSSAAGVSYNEQFFGPGTRLTVL.

The J gene is TRBJ2-1, the V gene TRBV28; TRBD2 agrees at 12 bases. Germline lookup yields CDR1 MDHEN and CDR2 SYDVKM. V trimming: 5 bases; J trimming: 8 bases; junction bases outside the gene matches: 7. The CDR3 has 15 amino acids. The CDR3 loop is CASSELAGGRYEQFF. CDR3 DNA: TGTGCCAGCAGTGAACTAGCGGGAGGTCGTTATGAGCAGTTCTTC.

V and J are TRBV2 and TRBJ2-7; TRBD2 is a possible D gene (6 bases). Trimming shortened V by 1 base and J by 1 base, and 11 bases separated the two germline ends. Per the germline V gene, CDR1 is SNHLY and CDR2 is FYNNEI. This CDR3 has 15 amino acids. This chain's CDR3 is CASSEELASSYEQYF. The CDR3 bases are TGTGCCAGCAGTGAAGAGCTAGCGAGTTCCTACGAGCAGTACTTC.

This clone came up a few times. The chain has TRBV6-5 and TRBJ2-7; 9 bases align to TRBD2. The CDR3 has 14 residues. After removal of 2 bases from V and 4 bases from J, the junction contained 3 bases not matched to a gene. Germline CDR1 is MNHEY and CDR2 is SVGAGI. This chain's CDR3 is CASSYQAGGYEQYF. For the CDR3, the DNA is TGTGCCAGCAGTTACCAAGCGGGGGGATACGAGCAGTACTTC.

The J gene is TRBJ1-6, the V gene TRBV7-9; 7 bases match TRBD1. V trimming: 5 bases; J trimming: 7 bases; junction bases outside the gene matches: 11. The germline CDR1 and CDR2 sequences are SEHNR and FQNEAQ (reference sequence). This CDR3 is built from 16 residues. CDR3 in amino acids: CASSLRGTAVNSPLHF. In nucleotides, the CDR3 is TGTGCCAGCAGCCTAAGAGGGACAGCAGTAAATTCACCCCTCCACTTT.

This chain links TRBV28 with TRBJ1-1; TRBD1 matches at 7 bases. Germline assignment: CDR1 MDHEN and CDR2 SYDVKM. Losses at the gene ends were 3 bases for V and 6 bases for J; bases not matched to a gene: 7. This CDR3 has 14 residues. The DNA of the CDR3 is TGTGCCAGCAGTTTTTCCAGGGGGGCGGCTGAAGCTTTCTTT. Residues: CASSFSRGAAEAFF.

Turning to this clone: Other DNA sequences of this sample code for an identical CDR3. The V and J genes are TRBV9 and TRBJ2-7; the D is unclear. This CDR3 spans 14 amino acids. The germline V and J ends were trimmed by 0 bases and 0 bases, with 7 bases remaining between them. The germline V gene encodes CDR1 SGDLS and CDR2 YYNGEE. CDR3 bases: TGTGCCAGCAGCGTAGATGGCAGCTCCTACGAGCAGTACTTC. Protein product: CASSVDGSSYEQYF.

The chain links TRBV5-1 to TRBJ1-2; 9 bases match TRBD1. CDR3 size: 16 residues. CDR1 and CDR2 from the germline V gene are SGHRS and YFSETQ. Germline trimming cut 4 bases from V and 8 bases from J; bases unmatched to any gene: 15. The chain's CDR3 is CASSIGTGRRPQGYTF. DNA for the CDR3: TGCGCCAGCAGCATTGGGACAGGGCGCAGACCCCAGGGCTACACCTTC.

The chain employs TRBV6-5 and TRBJ1-2; 8 bases line up with TRBD1. The CDR3 is made up of 14 amino acids. V trimming: 7 bases; J trimming: 8 bases; junction bases outside the gene matches: 12. The germline CDR1 and CDR2 sequences are MNHEY and SVGAGI. The CDR3 protein is CASIRGQGAVGYTF. The DNA for the CDR3 is TGTGCCAGCATTAGGGGGCAGGGGGCGGTCGGCTACACCTTC.

The rearrangement joins TRBV7-3 to TRBJ2-2, with 8 bases lining up with TRBD1. Germline trimming cut 0 bases from V and 4 bases from J; bases unmatched to any gene: 4. The CDR3 is 16 residues long. Germline assignment: CDR1 SGHTA and CDR2 FQGTGA. CDR3: CASSLTAGGATGELFF. The CDR3 DNA follows: TGTGCCAGCAGCTTAACGGCAGGGGGCGCCACCGGGGAGCTGTTTTTT.

This CDR3 is CAWSVYGRSYGYTF. As DNA, the CDR3 is TGTGCCTGGAGTGTATATGGGAGGAGCTATGGCTACACCTTC. This sequence joins TRBV30 and TRBJ1-2, with D unresolved. Germline V gene lookup returns CDR1 GTSNPN and CDR2 SVGIG (reference sequence). Trimming pared 0 bases from V and 4 bases from J, leaving 12 bases between. The CDR3 has 14 residues.

The chain employs TRBV6-6 and TRBJ2-7, with 9 nucleotides matching TRBD2. The CDR3 consists of 14 residues. CDR1 and CDR2 from the germline V gene are MNHNY and SVGAGI (reference sequence). V was clipped by 6 bases and J by 3 bases; unmatched bases: 6. CDR3 amino acids: CASRKRGDNYEQYF. DNA for the CDR3: TGTGCCAGCAGGAAGCGGGGGGACAACTACGAGCAGTACTTC.

The V and J genes are TRBV10-3 and TRBJ2-7, with 7 bases lining up with TRBD2. With 3 bases clipped from V and 12 bases from J, the junction kept 23 bases outside the gene matches. The CDR3 sequence is 17 residues long. Germline assignment: CDR1 ENHRY and CDR2 SYGVKD. Here the CDR3 DNA reads TGTGCCATCAGTGATGGGTCGGCTAGCGGTAGCCTACGCACGACGTACTTC. Protein: CAISDGSASGSLRTTYF.

J is TRBJ2-5 and V is TRBV6-6; TRBD2 aligns across 14 bases. V lost 5 bases, J lost 0 bases, and 8 bases stayed unmatched. The CDR3 contains 18 residues. Germline V gene data show CDR1 as MNHNY and CDR2 as SVGAGI (reference sequence). The CDR3 sequence: CASSPTGLAGEYQETQYF. CDR3 bases: TGTGCCAGCAGTCCTACGGGACTAGCGGGGGAGTACCAAGAGACCCAGTACTTC.

The chain couples TRBV10-3 to TRBJ2-3, with unresolved D. The V gene lost 3 bases and the J gene lost 6 bases, with 4 bases spanning the gap. This CDR3 is built from 11 residues. Per germline, CDR1 ENHRY and CDR2 SYGVKD. The CDR3, as DNA: TGTGCCATCAGTGAACGGGATACGCAGTATTTT. Protein product: CAISERDTQYF.